Sequencing of this TCR beta chain was carried out in a study of T cell responses to AZD1222 COVID-19 vaccine. On the study more broadly: Pooling was applied to second doses at about 4 or about 12 weeks. Study-wide results and limits: Among the donors, most were white British and more were female, and clonal diversity was possibly underestimated.

Produced via immunoSEQ multiplex PCR; TCRdb's table is partial and in-frame only. The sample carries about 140,000 clones, nearly 95% recorded once. A word on this clone: No antigen is known for it.

Looked up from germline, CDR1 is MNHEY and CDR2 is SMNVEV (reference sequence). V lost 4 bases to trimming and J lost 3 bases; unmatched junction nucleotides: 11. The CDR3 loop spans 16 amino acids. The rearrangement uses TRBV27 and TRBJ2-7; 8 bases map to TRBD1. The sequence was obtained from an adult in good health. This specimen was peripheral blood, taken on day 0 of AZD1222 vaccination. CDR3 nucleotides: TGTGCCAGCAGTTCCCCCTCCTACAGGGGGGTCTACGAGCAGTACTTC. Encoded protein: CASSSPSYRGVYEQYF.